This entry lists 20 T cell receptor beta chains sequenced from one sample in a study of blood T cell repertoires in COVID-19. Profiling relied on immunoSEQ multiplex PCR, and the TCRdb table lists in-frame clones only, not all of them. The sample holds 430,000 or so clones, 70% to 90% seen once. The sequenced sample consisted of peripheral blood. These receptors came from a young man with COVID-19, enrolled during active disease.

This chain joins TRBV7-8 and TRBJ2-5; 7 nucleotides align to TRBD1. Trimming removed 5 bases from V and 2 bases from J; junction bases left unmatched: 5. The CDR3 totals 14 residues. Germline values: CDR1 SGHVS, CDR2 FQNEAQ. CDR3 DNA sequence: TGTGCCAGCAGCGTTTCGACAGGGCAAGAGACCCAGTACTTC. Its protein is CASSVSTGQETQYF.

The V and J genes are TRBV11-3 and TRBJ2-3; TRBD2 aligns across 11 bases. Trimming removed 1 base from V and 2 bases from J; junction bases left unmatched: 2. The CDR3 runs to 16 residues. CDR1 and CDR2 (germline): SGHNT, YENEEA. The CDR3 spells CASSLASGRPTDTQYF. The CDR3 region has the DNA TGTGCCAGCAGCTTAGCTAGCGGGAGGCCCACAGATACGCAGTATTTT.

This clone showed up just a few times. The sample holds other DNA sequences that translate to the same CDR3. This chain's CDR3 is CASSLDGGDQPQHF. CDR3 DNA: TGCGCCAGCAGCTTGGATGGGGGGGATCAGCCCCAGCATTTT. The chain employs TRBV5-1 and TRBJ1-5, with a weak D call TRBD1 (5 bases). Trimming stripped 0 bases from V and 5 bases from J, with 9 bases between. CDR3 length: 14 residues. From germline, CDR1 is SGHRS and CDR2 YFSETQ.

The rearrangement joins TRBV15 to TRBJ2-5, with D uncertain. V dropped 1 base and J dropped 3 bases, with 6 bases sitting between them. Germline CDR1 and CDR2: LNHNV and YYDKDF (reference sequence). The CDR3 totals 13 residues. CDR3 coding DNA: TGTGCCACCAGCAGAGGGAGCGAAGAGACCCAGTACTTC. This codes for CATSRGSEETQYF.

This clone was observed a handful of times. The J gene is TRBJ1-5, the V gene TRBV13; tentatively, D is TRBD1 (6 bases). This CDR3 has 12 residues. From germline, CDR1 is PRHDT and CDR2 FYEKMQ (reference sequence). Between the trimmed V and J ends, which lost 5 bases and 15 bases, there was a span of 17 bases. CDR3 sequence: CASSRGTNPPHF. The CDR3 nucleotides are TGTGCCAGCAGCCGTGGGACAAACCCTCCGCATTTT.

V and J are TRBV2 and TRBJ2-3; 7 bases match TRBD2. The CDR3 length is 12 residues. V lost 4 bases, J lost 9 bases, and 4 bases stayed unmatched. CDR1 is SNHLY and CDR2 is FYNNEI in the germline V gene. The CDR3, as DNA: TGTGCCAGCAGTGCGCTAGCGGCGACGCAGTATTTT. Residues: CASSALAATQYF.

V gene TRBV7-2 combines with J gene TRBJ2-7; TRBD1 matches at 9 bases. After removal of 5 bases from V and 2 bases from J, the junction contained 10 bases not matched to a gene. Germline assignment: CDR1 SGHTA and CDR2 FQGNSA. The CDR3 covers 16 residues. DNA of the CDR3: TGTGCCAGCAGCCAGTCCCGGGACAGGGCCGCCTACGAGCAGTACTTC. It is translated as CASSQSRDRAAYEQYF.

This rearrangement joins TRBV2 to TRBJ1-2; the match to TRBD1 covers 10 bases. This CDR3 comprises 15 residues. V was clipped by 6 bases and J by 7 bases; unmatched bases: 11. Germline V gene lookup returns CDR1 SNHLY and CDR2 FYNNEI. The CDR3 loop is CASSIGTGVPSGYTF. DNA for the CDR3: TGTGCCAGCAGCATAGGGACAGGGGTCCCTAGTGGCTACACCTTC.

CDR3 DNA sequence: TGCGCCAGCAGCCAAGATTGGCGGCGGGGGTACTCCTACGAGCAGTACTTC. Protein sequence: CASSQDWRRGYSYEQYF. The rearrangement joins TRBV4-1 to TRBJ2-7; TRBD2 matches at 7 bases. Germline V gene sequence: CDR1 MGHRA, CDR2 YSYEKL. This CDR3 has 17 amino acids. V lost 0 bases to trimming and J lost 0 bases; unmatched junction nucleotides: 8.

V usage is TRBV27 and J usage is TRBJ2-5; D gene ambiguous. The CDR3 is made up of 13 amino acids. Trimming removed 6 bases from V and 5 bases from J, with 13 bases in between. Germline V gives CDR1 MNHEY, CDR2 SMNVEV (reference sequence). The CDR3 DNA follows: TGTGCCAGCAGGACAACAAACGCTGAGACCCAGTACTTC. Translating it yields CASRTTNAETQYF.

The J gene is TRBJ2-5, the V gene TRBV3-1 (or the pseudogene TRBV3-2); 11 bases are a match to TRBD2. V trimming: 0 bases; J trimming: 2 bases; junction bases outside the gene matches: 5. The CDR3 consists of 17 residues. Germline CDR1 and CDR2: LGHDT and YNNKEL (reference sequence). This CDR3 reads CASSQDPGLAVQETQYF. As DNA, the CDR3 is TGTGCCAGCAGCCAAGACCCGGGACTAGCGGTACAAGAGACCCAGTACTTC.

This sequence joins TRBV3-1 (or the pseudogene TRBV3-2) and TRBJ2-1; 9 nucleotides line up with TRBD1. The CDR3 contains 16 residues. V trimming: 8 bases; J trimming: 3 bases; junction bases outside the gene matches: 11. In germline, CDR1 is LGHDT, CDR2 YNNKEL (reference sequence). In nucleotides, the CDR3 is TGTGCCAGCCGAAGCAGAGGACAGGGGAGCTACAATGAGCAGTTCTTC. This gives the protein CASRSRGQGSYNEQFF.

V and J are TRBV28 and TRBJ2-7; D gene uncertain. This CDR3 has 12 amino acids. Germline V gene data show CDR1 as MDHEN and CDR2 as SYDVKM. V lost 5 bases and J 5 bases, leaving 10 bases between the germline ends. The CDR3 DNA reads TGTGCCAGCAGTCCTGCGCTGGACGAGCAGTACTTC. This codes for CASSPALDEQYF. Full variable domain (outside the CDR3, taken from reference TRBV28 and TRBJ2-7): DVKVTQSSRYLVKRTGEKVFLECVQDMDHENMFWYRQDPGLGLRLIYFSYDVKMKEKGDIPEGYSVSREKKERFSLILESASTNQTSMYLCASSPALDEQYFGPGTRLTVT.

The gene calls are TRBV5-4 and TRBJ2-7; TRBD1 aligns across 7 bases. The CDR3 is made up of 14 amino acids. J was trimmed by 3 bases and V by 5 bases; bases with no gene match: 8. The germline gives CDR1 SGHNT, CDR2 YYREEE (reference sequence). The chain's CDR3 is CASSPGTAYYEQYF. For the CDR3, the DNA is TGTGCCAGCAGTCCCGGGACAGCTTACTACGAGCAGTACTTC.

The sample holds a few counts of this clone. This sequence joins TRBV7-9 and TRBJ1-1, with D perhaps TRBD1 (5 bases). The CDR3 covers 13 residues. Trimming cost V 5 bases and J 1 base, with 8 bases left between them. The V gene's germline CDR1 is SEHNR and CDR2 FQNEAQ (reference sequence). CDR3 in DNA: TGTGCCAGCAGCGCCAGGGAGAACACTGAAGCTTTCTTT. It specifies CASSARENTEAFF.

The rearrangement joins TRBV7-6 to TRBJ2-3, with 12 nucleotides matching TRBD2. The CDR3 runs to 14 residues. Germline V gene lookup returns CDR1 SGHVS and CDR2 FNYEAQ. Trimming at V came to 10 bases and at J to 6 bases, leaving 8 bases not matched to a gene. The CDR3, as DNA: TGTGCCACCTCGACTAGCGGGGGAGGGGATACGCAGTATTTT. Amino acid sequence: CATSTSGGGDTQYF.

The genes are TRBV2 and TRBJ2-1; 8 bases align to TRBD2. J lost 2 bases, V lost 4 bases, and 4 bases had no gene match. The V gene's germline CDR1 is SNHLY and CDR2 FYNNEI. The CDR3 consists of 15 residues. CDR3 in DNA: TGTGCCAGCAGTGGGGAGGGACTAGCCTACAATGAGCAGTTCTTC. This sequence encodes CASSGEGLAYNEQFF.

V gene TRBV7-3 combines with J gene TRBJ2-1; weak D call: TRBD2 (5 bases). The ends were cut back, 4 bases at V and 2 bases at J, with 15 bases in the middle. The CDR3 spans 16 residues. Germline V gene lookup returns CDR1 SGHTA and CDR2 FQGTGA. The chain's CDR3 is CASSSTMRVAYNEQFF. In DNA form, the CDR3 reads TGTGCCAGCAGCTCCACTATGCGGGTGGCCTACAATGAGCAGTTCTTC.

The chain is built from TRBV6-5 and TRBJ2-2, with D perhaps matching TRBD2 (7 bases). The CDR3 is 15 residues long. The V end was cut by 6 bases, the J end by 4 bases, with 15 bases between. Germline V lookup: CDR1 MNHEY, CDR2 SVGAGI. The DNA of the CDR3 is TGTGCCAGCAGCCTACGGGGGGCGAGCACCGGGGAGCTGTTTTTT. It codes for CASSLRGASTGELFF.

The genes are TRBV7-2 and TRBJ2-1; 11 bases agree with TRBD2. CDR1 is SGHTA and CDR2 is FQGNSA in the germline V gene. Losses at the gene ends were 1 base for V and 1 base for J; bases not matched to a gene: 6. This CDR3 contains 18 residues. In DNA, the CDR3 is TGTGCCAGCAGCTTAGGACTAGCGGGAAGGCTATCCTACAATGAGCAGTTCTTC. Its protein product is CASSLGLAGRLSYNEQFF.